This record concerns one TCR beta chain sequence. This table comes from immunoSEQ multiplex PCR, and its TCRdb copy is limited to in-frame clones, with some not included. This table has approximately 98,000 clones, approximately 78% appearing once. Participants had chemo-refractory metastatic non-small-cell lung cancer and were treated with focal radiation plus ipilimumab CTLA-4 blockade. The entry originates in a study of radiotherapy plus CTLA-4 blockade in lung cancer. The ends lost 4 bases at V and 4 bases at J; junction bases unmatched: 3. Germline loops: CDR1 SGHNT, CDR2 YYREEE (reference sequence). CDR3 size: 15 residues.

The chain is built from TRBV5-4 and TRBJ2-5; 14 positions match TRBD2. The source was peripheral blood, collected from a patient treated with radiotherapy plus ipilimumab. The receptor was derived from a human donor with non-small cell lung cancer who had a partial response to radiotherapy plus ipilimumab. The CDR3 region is CASSGGTSGRETQYF. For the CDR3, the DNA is TGTGCCAGCAGCGGCGGGACTAGCGGGAGAGAGACCCAGTACTTC.